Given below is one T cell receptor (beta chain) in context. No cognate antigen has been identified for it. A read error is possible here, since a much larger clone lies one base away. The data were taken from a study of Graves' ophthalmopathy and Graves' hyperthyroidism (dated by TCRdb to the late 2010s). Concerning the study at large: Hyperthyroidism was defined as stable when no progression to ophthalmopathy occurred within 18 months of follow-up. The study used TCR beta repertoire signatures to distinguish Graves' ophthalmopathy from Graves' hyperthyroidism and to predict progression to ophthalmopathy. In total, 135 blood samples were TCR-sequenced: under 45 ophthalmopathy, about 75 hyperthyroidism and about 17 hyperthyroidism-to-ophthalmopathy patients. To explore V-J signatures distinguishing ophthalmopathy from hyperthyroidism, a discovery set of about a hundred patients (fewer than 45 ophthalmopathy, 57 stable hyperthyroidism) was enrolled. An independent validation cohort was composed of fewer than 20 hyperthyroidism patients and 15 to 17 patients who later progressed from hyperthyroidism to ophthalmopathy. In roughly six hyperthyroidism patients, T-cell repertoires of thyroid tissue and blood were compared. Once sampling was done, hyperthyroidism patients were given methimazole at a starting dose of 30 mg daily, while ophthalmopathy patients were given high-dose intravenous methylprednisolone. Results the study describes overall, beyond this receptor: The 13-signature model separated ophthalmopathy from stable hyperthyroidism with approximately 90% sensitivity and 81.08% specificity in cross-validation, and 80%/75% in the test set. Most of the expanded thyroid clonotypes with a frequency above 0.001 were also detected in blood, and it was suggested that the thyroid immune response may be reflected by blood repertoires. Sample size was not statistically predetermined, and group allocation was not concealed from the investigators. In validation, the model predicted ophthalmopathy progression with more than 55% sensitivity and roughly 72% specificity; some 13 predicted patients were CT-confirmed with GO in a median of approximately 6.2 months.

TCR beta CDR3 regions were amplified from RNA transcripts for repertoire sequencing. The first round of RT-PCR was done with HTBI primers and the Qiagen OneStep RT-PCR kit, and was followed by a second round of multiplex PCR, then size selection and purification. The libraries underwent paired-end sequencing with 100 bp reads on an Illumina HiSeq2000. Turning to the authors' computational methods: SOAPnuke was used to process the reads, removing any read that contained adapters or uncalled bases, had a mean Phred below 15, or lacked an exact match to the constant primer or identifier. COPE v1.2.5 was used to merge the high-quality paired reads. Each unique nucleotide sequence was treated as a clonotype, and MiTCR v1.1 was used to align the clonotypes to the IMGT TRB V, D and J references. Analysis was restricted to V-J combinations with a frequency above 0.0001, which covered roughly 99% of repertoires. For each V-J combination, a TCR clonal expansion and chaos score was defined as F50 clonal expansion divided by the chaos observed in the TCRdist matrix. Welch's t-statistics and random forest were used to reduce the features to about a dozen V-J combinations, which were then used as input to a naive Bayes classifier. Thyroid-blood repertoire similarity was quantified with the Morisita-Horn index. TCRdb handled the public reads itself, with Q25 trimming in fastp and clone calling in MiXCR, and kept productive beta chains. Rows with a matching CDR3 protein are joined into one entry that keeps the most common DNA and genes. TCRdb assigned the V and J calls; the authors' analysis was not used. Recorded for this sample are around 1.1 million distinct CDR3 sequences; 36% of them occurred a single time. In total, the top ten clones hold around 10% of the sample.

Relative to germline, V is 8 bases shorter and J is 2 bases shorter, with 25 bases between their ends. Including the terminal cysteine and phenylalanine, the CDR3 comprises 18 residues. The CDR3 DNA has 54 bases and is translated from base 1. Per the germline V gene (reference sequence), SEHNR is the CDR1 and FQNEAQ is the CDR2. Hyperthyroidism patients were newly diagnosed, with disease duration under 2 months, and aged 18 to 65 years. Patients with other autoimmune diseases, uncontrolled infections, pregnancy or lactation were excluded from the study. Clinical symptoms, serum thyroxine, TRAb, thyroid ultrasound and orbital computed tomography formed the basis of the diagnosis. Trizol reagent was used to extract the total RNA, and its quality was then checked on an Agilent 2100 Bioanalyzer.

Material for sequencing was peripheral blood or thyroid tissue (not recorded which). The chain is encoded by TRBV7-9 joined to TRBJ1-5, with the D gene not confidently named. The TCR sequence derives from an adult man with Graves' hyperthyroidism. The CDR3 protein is CASGAVAATQYRNQPQHF. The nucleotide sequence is TGTGCCAGCGGTGCAGTGGCCGCGACCCAATACCGCAATCAGCCCCAGCATTTT. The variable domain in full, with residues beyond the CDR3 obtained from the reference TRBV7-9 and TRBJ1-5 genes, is DTGVSQNPRHKITKRGQNVTFRCDPISEHNRLYWYRQTLGQGPEFLTYFQNEAQLEKSRLLSDRFSAERPKGSFSTLEIQRTEQGDSAMYLCASGAVAATQYRNQPQHFGDGTRLSIL.